This T cell receptor beta chain was sequenced during a study of T cell changes during pregnancy in multiple sclerosis. Repertoires were generated with immunoSEQ multiplex PCR, while TCRdb's copy carries only in-frame clones and drops some. The table records approximately 130,000 clones, over 85% of them present only once. The V end lost 4 bases, the J end lost 2 bases, and 12 bases lay between the germline ends. From germline, CDR1 is SGDLS and CDR2 YYNGEE. The CDR3 is 14 amino acids. V is TRBV9 and J is TRBJ1-1; D is perhaps TRBD1 (5 bases). The input for sequencing was peripheral blood, taken before pregnancy. The receptor was derived from a female donor with multiple sclerosis, enrolled in a pregnancy study. DNA for the CDR3: TGTGCCAGCAGCCCCACCGGGGGAAACACTGAAGCTTTCTTT. Its protein product is CASSPTGGNTEAFF.